One sample yielded the 11 T cell receptor beta chains listed below, sequenced in a study of CD8 T cells in ankylosing spondylitis. Via MiXCR, TCRdb re-called the 5' RACE reads, giving one row per CDR3 protein. Here the sample spans some 92,000 distinct CDR3 sequences, roughly 30% being singletons. Sequenced material: blood, either unsorted or a sorted T cell fraction (not recorded which). Receptors originate from a male donor with ankylosing spondylitis or in good health (not recorded which).

The rearrangement links TRBV28 to TRBJ2-6; no clear D. This CDR3 region has 14 residues. V was pared by 5 bases and J by 0 bases, with 5 bases between. Per germline, CDR1 MDHEN and CDR2 SYDVKM. For the CDR3, the DNA is TGTGCCAGCAGTCTTTCCTCTGGGGCCAACGTCCTGACTTTC. Translation: CASSLSSGANVLTF.

This clonotype has a handful of counts. CDR3 region: CSASFLGGNTEAFF. DNA for the CDR3: TGCAGTGCTAGTTTTCTAGGCGGGAACACTGAAGCTTTCTTT. The chain links TRBV20-1 to TRBJ1-1, with D hard to call. Germline V CDR1 and CDR2: DFQATT, SNEGSKA (reference sequence). This CDR3 spans 14 amino acids. V lost 3 bases, J lost 1 base, and 12 bases lay in between.

This clonotype showed up just a few times. This chain joins TRBV6-1 and TRBJ2-7; TRBD2 matches 9 bases. CDR1 MNHNS and CDR2 SASEGT come from the germline V gene. The CDR3 extends over 13 amino acids. V shed 6 bases and J 2 bases; nucleotides not matched to a gene: 2. The CDR3 sequence is CASSLAGPYEQYF. The CDR3, as DNA: TGTGCCAGCAGCCTAGCGGGACCCTACGAGCAGTACTTC.

The chain couples TRBV9 to TRBJ2-5; no reliable D call. The germline V gene encodes CDR1 SGDLS and CDR2 YYNGEE. The CDR3 has 13 amino acids. Trimming removed 1 base from V and 2 bases from J, with 6 bases in between. The CDR3 DNA reads as TGTGCCAGCAGCGTAATGGGGCAAGAGACCCAGTACTTC. Translation gives CASSVMGQETQYF.

This chain links TRBV28 with TRBJ2-1; a weak D match, TRBD1 (5 bases). V lost 5 bases to trimming and J lost 0 bases, with 11 bases between them. This CDR3 spans 15 amino acids. CDR1 is MDHEN, CDR2 SYDVKM, per germline. The DNA of the CDR3 is TGTGCCAGCAGTATAGGGGTAAGCTCCTACAATGAGCAGTTCTTC. It yields the protein CASSIGVSSYNEQFF.

This clonotype was seen a few times. This sequence joins TRBV20-1 and TRBJ2-3, with D unclear. Trimming shortened V by 0 bases and J by 3 bases, and 10 bases separated the two germline ends. The CDR3 is 14 residues long. The germline V gene encodes CDR1 DFQATT and CDR2 SNEGSKA (reference sequence). The CDR3 region is CSARDLRTTDTQYF. The DNA of the CDR3 is TGCAGTGCTAGAGATCTTCGTACTACAGATACGCAGTATTTT.

This clonotype has only a few counts. The J gene is TRBJ2-1, the V gene TRBV12-3 or TRBV12-4; weak D call: TRBD1 (6 bases). V was pared by 6 bases and J by 9 bases, with 30 bases between. This CDR3 is built from 18 residues. The CDR3 loop is CASSPYPTTRQAHGEQFF. The CDR3 nucleotides are TGTGCCAGCAGCCCCTATCCGACGACGAGACAGGCACATGGTGAGCAGTTCTTC.

This clonotype was detected a few times. The rearrangement links TRBV5-1 to TRBJ1-1; perhaps TRBD1 as D (6 bases). This CDR3 contains 16 residues. Trimming left V 4 bases short and J 7 bases short, with 23 bases between. Germline V lookup: CDR1 SGHRS, CDR2 YFSETQ. The CDR3 DNA follows: TGCGCCAGCAGCCCCTTCACGGGGGGCGTACCACGTGAAGCTTTCTTT. Translation: CASSPFTGGVPREAFF.

This clonotype was detected ten times or more. The chain couples TRBV20-1 to TRBJ2-1; D remains unclear. V was clipped by 5 bases and J by 2 bases, with 7 bases between them. The CDR3 contains 12 residues. Germline CDR1 DFQATT, CDR2 SNEGSKA (reference sequence). The CDR3 DNA reads TGCAGTGCTGCGGCAGCCTACAATGAGCAGTTCTTC. Translating gives CSAAAAYNEQFF.

The V gene is TRBV18, the J gene TRBJ1-1; a possible D gene is TRBD1 (5 bases). Per the germline V gene, CDR1 is KGHSH and CDR2 is LQKENI. This CDR3 region has 12 residues. Trimming shortened V by 6 bases and J by 4 bases, and 9 bases separated the two germline ends. The CDR3 spells CASSTAGTEAFF. DNA for the CDR3: TGTGCCAGCTCGACAGCTGGCACTGAAGCTTTCTTT.

In this sample, this clonotype turned up many times. The V and J genes are TRBV7-2 and TRBJ1-2; D gene uncertain. The CDR3 is made up of 13 amino acids. CDR1 and CDR2 from the germline V gene are SGHTA and FQGNSA. V was pared by 5 bases and J by 6 bases, with 13 bases between. The CDR3 region is CASSKNPRDGYTF. The CDR3 coding sequence is TGTGCCAGCAGCAAGAACCCTAGAGATGGCTACACCTTC.